These 22 T cell receptor delta chains were all obtained from the same sample, sequenced in a study of gamma-delta chains in newborns, infants, children. TCRdb reanalysed the reads via CATT. The repertoire holds about 3,000 delta-chain clones, with roughly 3% as singletons. Source material: blood. Receptors were obtained from a child who was a newborn, infant or young child, either healthy, febrile or measles-vaccinated (not recorded which).

This clone showed up just a few times. The chain has TRDV2 and TRDJ1, with a tentative D call TRDD3 (5 bases). Germline loops: CDR1 GEAIGNYY, CDR2 EKD. The CDR3 has 14 amino acids. V was trimmed by 3 bases and J by 2 bases, leaving 12 bases between them. CDR3 in amino acids: CACDSRGATDKLIF. In DNA form, the CDR3 reads TGTGCCTGTGACTCTCGGGGAGCTACCGATAAACTCATCTTT.

Sample share makes this clone medium-sized (0.01 to 0.1%). The sample contains more than one DNA sequence encoding this CDR3. The chain carries TRDV2 and TRDJ1; 7 nucleotides agree with TRDD3. Germline CDR1 is GEAIGNYY and CDR2 is EKD. V lost 3 bases and J lost 0; bases outside the gene matches: 15. This CDR3 is 18 amino acids long. CDR3 in amino acids: CACDRLPGGPSDTDKLIF. The CDR3 DNA is TGTGCCTGTGACCGTCTGCCTGGGGGTCCCTCGGACACCGATAAACTCATCTTT.

This clone is classed as medium-sized. The chain is built from TRDV2 and TRDJ3; 7 nucleotides match TRDD3. The CDR3 is made up of 20 amino acids. The trim removed 3 bases at V and 0 bases at J, leaving 13 bases unmatched. Per the germline V gene, CDR1 is GEAIGNYY and CDR2 is EKD. CDR3 sequence (DNA): TGTGCCTGTGACTCCCCACCTCTGGGGGTAGCCTCCTGGGACACCCGACAGATGTTTTTC. Its protein product is CACDSPPLGVASWDTRQMFF.

In the case of this clone: A far larger clone is one nucleotide away, so this likely arose from a read error. The chain is built from TRDV2 and TRDJ1, with a possible D match to TRDD3 (5 bases). There are 17 residues in the CDR3. From germline, CDR1 is GEAIGNYY and CDR2 EKD. V lost 0 bases, J lost 1 base, and 17 bases lay in between. The chain's CDR3 is CACDTVGPTMCTDKLIF. The CDR3 DNA is TGTGCCTGTGACACCGTGGGGCCAACTATGTGCACCGATAAACTCATCTTT.

By share of the sample, this clone is medium-sized. This chain links TRDV2 with TRDJ1; 9 bases map to TRDD3. The CDR3 totals 18 residues. The ends lost 3 bases at V and 0 bases at J; junction bases unmatched: 13. The germline gives CDR1 GEAIGNYY, CDR2 EKD. This CDR3 reads CACDYVLGDSPYTDKLIF. The CDR3 DNA reads TGTGCCTGTGACTACGTACTGGGGGACTCACCCTACACCGATAAACTCATCTTT.

In its sample, this clone was seen a few times. Since a much larger clone is just one base distant, this may be a read error. This chain connects TRDV2 to TRDJ1; possibly TRDD2 or TRDD3 for D (7 bases each). Trimming shortened V by 6 bases and J by 0 bases, and 37 bases separated the two germline ends. The CDR3 has 22 amino acids. The germline gives CDR1 GEAIGNYY, CDR2 EKD. The CDR3 loop is CACSFLRSSLLGHTAYTDKLIF. The CDR3 DNA sequence: TGTGCCTGTTCATTCCTACGATCGAGCCTACTGGGGCATACCGCGTACACCGATAAACTCATCTTT.

To note about this clone: This may stem from a read error, because a much larger clone lies one nucleotide away. This sample includes further DNA sequences coding for the same CDR3. The chain employs TRDV2 and TRDJ1, with 13 nucleotides matching TRDD3. Germline loops: CDR1 GEAIGNYY, CDR2 EKD. The CDR3 is made up of 17 amino acids. CDR3 DNA sequence: TGTGCCTGTGACTCGATACTGGGGGATACGTACACAGATAAACTCATCTTT. It yields the protein CACDSILGDTYTDKLIF.

This clone was counted between two and nine times. CDR3 sequence reads: CACDTIGSRRDTDKLIF. Here the CDR3 DNA reads TGTGCCTGTGACACGATCGGGTCAAGGAGGGACACCGATAAACTCATCTTT. The chain uses TRDV2 and TRDJ1; D gene unclear. Germline V gene lookup returns CDR1 GEAIGNYY and CDR2 EKD. CDR3 length equals 17 residues. V lost 1 base to trimming and J lost 0 bases, with 17 bases between them.

This clone was counted between two and nine times. Since a much larger clone is just one base distant, this may be a read error. In the same sample, other DNA sequences code for this CDR3. This chain connects TRDV2 to TRDJ2, with D possibly being TRDD3 (6 bases). V lost 3 bases and J 0 bases, leaving 19 bases between the germline ends. CDR3 length: 18 residues. Germline V gene lookup returns CDR1 GEAIGNYY and CDR2 EKD. In DNA form, the CDR3 reads TGTGCCTGTGACTCCCTACTGGGAGACCCCTCTTTGACAGCACAACTCTTCTTT. Protein sequence: CACDSLLGDPSLTAQLFF.

This clone is medium-sized (0.01 to 0.1%) within its sample. The V and J genes are TRDV2 and TRDJ3; 13 nucleotides match TRDD3. V dropped 3 bases and J dropped 0; count of bases not matched to a gene: 4. Looked up from germline, CDR1 is GEAIGNYY and CDR2 is EKD. CDR3 length: 19 amino acids. The CDR3 here is CACDPTGGYGSWDTRQMFF. In DNA, the CDR3 is TGTGCCTGTGACCCGACTGGGGGATACGGCTCCTGGGACACCCGACAGATGTTTTTC.

Judged by abundance, this clone is medium-sized. Other DNA sequences in this sample translate to the same CDR3. The V gene is TRDV2, the J gene TRDJ1, with unresolved D. Deletions cut 0 bases from V and 0 bases from J, with 13 bases between. The CDR3 length is 16 residues. Per germline, CDR1 GEAIGNYY and CDR2 EKD. This CDR3 is CACDTVGTSDTDKLIF. Here the CDR3 DNA reads TGTGCCTGTGACACCGTTGGGACTTCAGACACCGATAAACTCATCTTT.

The sample holds a few counts of this clone. This may arise from a read error, as a much more abundant clone is one base away. The rearrangement joins TRDV2 to TRDJ1; 9 bases fit TRDD3. Germline loops: CDR1 GEAIGNYY, CDR2 EKD. This CDR3 has 16 amino acids. CDR3 bases: TGTGCCTGTGACACCGTGGGGGATAGGAGAACCGATAGACTCATCTTT. Translating gives CACDTVGDRRTDRLIF.

Concerning this clone itself: A much larger clonotype is one base distant, so this may be a read error. Other DNA sequences of this sample code for an identical CDR3. The rearrangement uses TRDV2 and TRDJ1; either TRDD2 or TRDD3 may supply D (5 bases each). The CDR3 totals 18 residues. The V gene's germline CDR1 is GEAIGNYY and CDR2 EKD. The CDR3 DNA reads as TGTGCCTGTGACCCCCTACCTATGGGGACCCGTGGCACCGACAAACTCATCTTT. Translating gives CACDPLPMGTRGTDKLIF.

This clone was counted between two and nine times. It is likely a read error: a sequence one base away is far more abundant. This CDR3 is also generated by other DNA sequences in the sample. The rearrangement uses TRDV2 and TRDJ1, with 7 bases matching TRDD3. The CDR3 length is 19 residues. Germline V gene sequence: CDR1 GEAIGNYY, CDR2 EKD. Trimming removed 0 bases from V and 0 bases from J; junction bases left unmatched: 15. The CDR3 reads CACDTVPHGGPANTDKLIF. The CDR3 DNA follows: TGTGCCTGTGACACCGTGCCTCATGGGGGACCGGCCAACACCGATAAACTCATCTTT.

By proportion, this clone is medium-sized. J is TRDJ1 and V is TRDV2; 10 nucleotides match TRDD3. Germline V gene sequence: CDR1 GEAIGNYY, CDR2 EKD. The CDR3 consists of 16 residues. V gave up 1 base and J gave up 3 bases; unmatched junction bases: 7. In nucleotides, the CDR3 is TGTGCCTGTGACACGCTGGGGGATAGCGCCTCCGATAAACTCATCTTT. Protein sequence: CACDTLGDSASDKLIF.

This clone has a handful of counts. With a much larger clone just one base away, this may be a read error. Different DNA sequences within this sample yield the same CDR3. The chain uses TRDV2 and TRDJ1, with D perhaps being TRDD2 or TRDD3 (5 bases each). The length of the CDR3 is 17 residues. CDR1 and CDR2 (germline): GEAIGNYY, EKD. CDR3 region: CACDTLGPYPTSNKLIF. In nucleotides, the CDR3 is TGTGCCTGTGACACCTTGGGGCCCTACCCCACTTCCAATAAACTAATCTTT.

This clone was seen more than once but under ten times. This could be a read error, since a much larger clone is one nucleotide away. The rearrangement uses TRDV2 and TRDJ1; TRDD3 agrees at 10 bases. In germline, CDR1 is GEAIGNYY, CDR2 EKD. There are 18 residues in the CDR3. The ends lost 1 base at V and 3 bases at J; junction bases unmatched: 13. CDR3 sequence: CACDTLSVPGDTPDKLIF. CDR3 DNA sequence: TGTGCCTGTGACACTCTTTCCGTACCGGGGGATACGCCCGATAAACTCATCTTT.

This clone has a handful of counts. A much larger clone differs from this one at a single base, so this may be a read error. The same CDR3 also results from other DNA sequences found in this sample. V is TRDV2 and J is TRDJ1; 11 nucleotides match TRDD3. The CDR3 is 14 amino acids. Germline loops: CDR1 GEAIGNYY, CDR2 EKD. CDR3 in DNA: TGTGCCTGTGATGTACTGGGGGATAGCGATAAACTCATCTTC. This translates into CACDVLGDSDKLIF.

This clone ranks as medium-sized. This sequence joins TRDV2 and TRDJ3; 9 bases agree with TRDD3. The V and J ends lost 0 bases and 0 bases, in that order; junction bases with no gene match: 8. The CDR3 is 20 residues long. CDR1 and CDR2 (germline): GEAIGNYY, EKD. The CDR3 DNA follows: TGTGCCTGTGACACCGTCCGTACTGGGGGAACCTCCTGGGACACCCGACAGATGTTTTTC. Amino acid sequence: CACDTVRTGGTSWDTRQMFF.

A note on this clone: A much larger clone differs by one base, so this may be a read error. Other DNA sequences within the sample encode an identical CDR3. V gene TRDV2 combines with J gene TRDJ1, with 7 bases aligning to TRDD3. Germline loops: CDR1 GEAIGNYY, CDR2 EKD. The CDR3 covers 19 residues. The J segment lost 5 bases and the V segment lost 0 bases, leaving 20 bases of the junction unmatched. The CDR3 DNA reads TGTGCCTGTGACACCGTCGGTGGTTGGGGGACCGGCATTAGTGATAAACTCATCTTT. This translates into CACDTVGGWGTGISDKLIF.

This clone ranks as medium-sized. This chain links TRDV2 with TRDJ3; 8 bases match TRDD3. The CDR3 loop spans 20 amino acids. Germline V gene sequence: CDR1 GEAIGNYY, CDR2 EKD. The V segment lost 1 base and the J segment 5 bases; nucleotides outside the gene matches: 15. The CDR3 coding sequence is TGTGCCTGTGACACGGTACTGGGGGGTCCACAGGACCGGGACACCCGACAGATGTTTTTC. Its translation: CACDTVLGGPQDRDTRQMFF.

This clone was seen more than once but under ten times. This rearrangement joins TRDV1 to TRDJ1; 10 positions agree with TRDD3. CDR3 length: 26 residues. V shed 1 base, J shed 1 base, and the junction held 33 bases outside the gene matches. Germline V CDR1 and CDR2: TSWWSYY, QGS. CDR3 residues: CALGEPPPYSLVLGDSPFRFTDKLIF. DNA of the CDR3: TGTGCTCTTGGGGAACCCCCACCCTACTCCCTTGTACTGGGGGATTCCCCCTTTCGCTTCACCGATAAACTCATCTTT.